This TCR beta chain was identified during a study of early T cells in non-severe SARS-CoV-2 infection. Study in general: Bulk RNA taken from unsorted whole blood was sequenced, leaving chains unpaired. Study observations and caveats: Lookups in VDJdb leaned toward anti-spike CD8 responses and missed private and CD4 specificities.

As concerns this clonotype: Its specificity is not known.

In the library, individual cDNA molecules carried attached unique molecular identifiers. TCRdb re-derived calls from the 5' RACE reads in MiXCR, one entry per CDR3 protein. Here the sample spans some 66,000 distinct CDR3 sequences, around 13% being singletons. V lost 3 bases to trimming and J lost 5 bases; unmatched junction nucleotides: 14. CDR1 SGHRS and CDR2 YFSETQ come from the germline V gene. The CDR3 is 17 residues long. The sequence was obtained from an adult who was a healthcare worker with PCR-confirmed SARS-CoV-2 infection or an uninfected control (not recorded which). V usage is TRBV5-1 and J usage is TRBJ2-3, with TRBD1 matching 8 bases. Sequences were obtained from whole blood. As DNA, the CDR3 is TGCGCCAGCAGCTCACCACGGACAGGGAATGGTGTAGATACGCAGTATTTT. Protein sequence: CASSSPRTGNGVDTQYF.